Detailed here is one T cell receptor (beta chain). Profiled with immunoSEQ multiplex PCR; TCRdb holds only in-frame clones, not every one. The table lists a few hundred thousand clones, about 90% of them singletons. This sample stems from a study of blood T cell repertoires in COVID-19. Trimming left V 4 bases short and J 1 base short, with 7 bases between. The CDR3 is 13 amino acids. Germline V CDR1 and CDR2: SGDLS, YYNGEE. The sequencing input was PBMCs or T cells enriched from blood (not recorded which). The chain recombines TRBV9 with TRBJ2-3, with D unclear. The TCR comes from a human donor in a cohort exposed to, infected with or recovered from COVID-19 (not recorded which). The donor label of this sample is uncertain. The CDR3 is CASSPRGTDTQYF. CDR3 nucleotides: TGTGCCAGCAGCCCTAGAGGCACAGATACGCAGTATTTT.